This T cell receptor beta chain stems from a study of T cell changes during pregnancy in multiple sclerosis. The CDR3 is 12 residues long. The germline V gene has CDR1 WSHSY and CDR2 SAAADI. V dropped 1 base and J dropped 10 bases, with 8 bases sitting between them. Clones were read by immunoSEQ multiplex PCR, and TCRdb kept only the in-frame ones, dropping some. The table includes tens of thousands of clones, around 90% detected once. This TCR derives from a female donor in good health, enrolled as a control in a pregnancy study. The sample consisted of peripheral blood, taken in the first trimester of pregnancy. The chain uses TRBV10-2 and TRBJ2-1, with D unclear. This CDR3 reads CASSEWAREQFF. DNA for the CDR3: TGCGCCAGCAGTGAGTGGGCTCGAGAGCAGTTCTTC.